This TCR beta chain was observed in a study of CD8 T cells in Susac syndrome. About the study: At the time of blood draw, patients with Susac syndrome were therapy-naive, receiving corticosteroids, or receiving intravenous immunoglobulin alone.

RNA, at about 0.5 to 1 ug, was reverse transcribed with random hexamers. TCRdb reprocessed the immunoSEQ multiplex PCR reads with MiXCR, giving one entry per CDR3 protein. In the table there are about 160,000 distinct CDR3 sequences, roughly 95% of which are singletons. V lost 0 bases, J lost 5 bases, and 3 bases lay in between. Looked up from germline, CDR1 is SGHTA and CDR2 is FQGNSA. The CDR3 has 12 amino acids. As regards this clonotype: No antigen is known for it.

Study-level findings and limits: The CD4+ T cell repertoires of Susac syndrome were found to show no clonal expansion.

The receptor comes from a human donor with Susac syndrome. Sequencing was done on a sample of CD4+ T cells from PBMCs. The gene calls are TRBV7-2 and TRBJ2-3; D unclear. CDR3 region: CASSLAQDTQYF. CDR3 bases: TGTGCCAGCAGCTTAGCACAAGATACGCAGTATTTT.